One sample yielded the 10 T cell receptor beta chains listed below, sequenced in a study of monozygotic twins with inflammatory bowel disease. TCRdb re-called the 5' RACE reads and gives one entry per CDR3 protein, without DNA. With some 83,000 distinct CDR3 sequences in the sample, the ten largest clones hold 6% to 9.5%. Sequenced input: blood. These receptor sequences come from a human donor with ulcerative colitis or Crohn's disease, or a healthy co-twin of an affected twin (not recorded which).

V is TRBV7-9 and J is TRBJ2-1; TCRdb's assignment of TRBD1 cannot be checked, as there is no DNA. The CDR3 is 15 residues long. CDR1 is SEHNR, CDR2 FQNEAQ, per germline (reference sequence). The CDR3 loop is CASSQVGQGENEQFF.

The CDR3 sequence: CASSPGAGGGYPLHF. The chain joins TRBV7-2 to TRBJ1-6; TCRdb proposes TRBD1, but this gene call is untestable without DNA. Germline V gene lookup returns CDR1 SGHTA and CDR2 FQGNSA. The CDR3 runs to 15 residues. The full variable domain, in which reference TRBV7-2 and TRBJ1-6 provide the parts outside the CDR3, is GAGVSQSPSNKVTEKGKDVELRCDPISGHTALYWYRQSLGQGLEFLIYFQGNSAPDKSGLPSDRFSAERTGGSVSTLTIQRTQQEDSAVYLCASSPGAGGGYPLHFGNGTRLTVT.

The chain links TRBV7-2 to TRBJ2-7; no DNA is available, so the TRBD1 call from TCRdb remains unchecked. This CDR3 spans 16 amino acids. Germline V gives CDR1 SGHTA, CDR2 FQGNSA. The CDR3 is CASSPGLGRGDYEQYF.

V is TRBV6-6 and J is TRBJ2-1. The CDR3 sequence is 13 residues long. Germline V gene lookup returns CDR1 MNHNY and CDR2 SVGAGI (reference sequence). This chain's CDR3 is CASRVSSYNEQFF.

This chain uses TRBV12-3 or TRBV12-4 with TRBJ2-3. The CDR3 is 14 residues long. This CDR3 reads CASSQDSSTDTQYF.

The V gene is TRBV12-3 or TRBV12-4, the J gene TRBJ2-2. This CDR3 contains 14 residues. The CDR3 here is CASSLEGMAGELFF.

This chain uses TRBV5-1 with TRBJ1-2. The CDR3 totals 16 residues. CDR1 and CDR2 from the germline V gene are SGHRS and YFSETQ. This CDR3 is CASSLSDGPKGGGYTF.

The chain recombines TRBV4-1 with TRBJ2-2; TCRdb lists TRBD1, though no DNA is available to test this call. The germline gives CDR1 MGHRA, CDR2 YSYEKL. CDR3 size: 16 residues. This CDR3 reads CASSQKTGANTGELFF.

The genes are TRBV2 and TRBJ1-5. The CDR3 is made up of 13 amino acids. Germline lookup yields CDR1 SNHLY and CDR2 FYNNEI. The CDR3 sequence: CASQRVGNQPQHF.

V and J are TRBV7-3 and TRBJ2-5; TCRdb picks TRBD1, but there is no DNA to check that call. Germline-derived CDR1 and CDR2 are SGHTA and FQGTGA. The CDR3 loop spans 18 amino acids. The CDR3 here is CASRQSQVGQGSQETQYF.